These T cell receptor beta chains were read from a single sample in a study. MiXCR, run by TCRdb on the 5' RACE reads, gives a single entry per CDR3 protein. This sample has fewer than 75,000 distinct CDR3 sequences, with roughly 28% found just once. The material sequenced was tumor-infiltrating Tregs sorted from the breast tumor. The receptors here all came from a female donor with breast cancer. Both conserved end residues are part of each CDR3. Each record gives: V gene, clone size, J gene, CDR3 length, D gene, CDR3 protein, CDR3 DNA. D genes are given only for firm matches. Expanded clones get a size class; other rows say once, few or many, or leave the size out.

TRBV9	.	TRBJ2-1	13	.	CASSSRGDNEQFF	TGTGCCAGCAGCTCAAGGGGGGACAATGAGCAGTTCTTC
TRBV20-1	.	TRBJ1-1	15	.	CSARNPRARNTEAFF	TGCAGTGCTAGAAATCCCCGGGCCAGGAACACTGAAGCTTTCTTT
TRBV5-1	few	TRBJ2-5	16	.	CASSFSPGRGSETQYF	TGCGCCAGCAGCTTCTCCCCCGGACGGGGATCAGAGACCCAGTACTTC
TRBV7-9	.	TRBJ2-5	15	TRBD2	CASSLGRTSDETQYF	TGTGCCAGCAGCTTAGGTCGGACTAGCGATGAGACCCAGTACTTC
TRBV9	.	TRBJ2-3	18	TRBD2	CASSDRSGTSGVTDTQYF	TGTGCCAGCAGCGACCGGTCCGGGACTAGCGGGGTTACAGATACGCAGTATTTT
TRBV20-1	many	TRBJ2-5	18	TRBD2	CSARVPVAGGLRQETQYF	TGCAGTGCTAGAGTCCCGGTAGCGGGGGGGCTCCGTCAAGAGACCCAGTACTTC
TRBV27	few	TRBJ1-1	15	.	CASSFSGLGNTEAFF	TGTGCCAGCAGTTTTTCAGGGTTGGGGAACACTGAAGCTTTCTTT
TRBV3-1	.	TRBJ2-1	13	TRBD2	CASSQEGGRAQFF	TGTGCCAGCAGCCAAGAAGGAGGGAGGGCGCAGTTCTTC
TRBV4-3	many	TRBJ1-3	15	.	CASSQVEGFGNTIYF	TGCGCCAGCAGCCAAGTGGAGGGGTTTGGAAACACCATATATTTT
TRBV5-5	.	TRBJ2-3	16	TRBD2	CASSPGVAGDPDTQYF	TGTGCCAGCAGCCCTGGGGTAGCGGGAGACCCAGATACGCAGTATTTT
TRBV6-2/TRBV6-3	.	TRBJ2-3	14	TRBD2	CASRPGLNTDTQYF	TGTGCCAGCAGGCCGGGACTAAACACAGATACGCAGTATTTT
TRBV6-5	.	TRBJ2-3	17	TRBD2	CASSYIAGTRSRDTQYF	TGTGCCAGCAGTTACATAGCCGGGACTAGGTCGCGAGATACGCAGTATTTT
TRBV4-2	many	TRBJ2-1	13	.	CASSQNGLSEQFF	TGTGCCAGCAGCCAAAATGGACTTAGTGAGCAGTTCTTC
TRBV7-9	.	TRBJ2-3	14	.	CTSSRDTSGDTQYF	TGTACCAGCAGCAGGGACACCTCGGGGGATACGCAGTATTTT
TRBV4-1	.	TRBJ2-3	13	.	CASSVGDTDTQYF	TGCGCCAGCAGCGTGGGAGACACAGATACGCAGTATTTT
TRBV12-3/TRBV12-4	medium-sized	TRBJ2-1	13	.	CASSLNRWNEQFF	TGTGCCAGCAGTTTAAACAGATGGAATGAGCAGTTCTTC
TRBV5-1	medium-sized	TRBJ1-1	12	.	CASSTGGTEAFF	TGCGCCAGCAGCACTGGGGGTACTGAAGCTTTCTTT
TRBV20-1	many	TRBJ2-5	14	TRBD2	CSAIIAGRQETQYF	TGCAGTGCTATTATAGCGGGCAGGCAAGAGACCCAGTACTTC
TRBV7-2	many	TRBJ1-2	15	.	CASSPDQGRADGYTF	TGTGCCAGCAGCCCCGACCAGGGGAGGGCCGATGGCTACACCTTC
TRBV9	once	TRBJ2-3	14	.	CASSVESSTDTQYF	TGTGCCAGCAGCGTAGAATCAAGCACAGATACGCAGTATTTT
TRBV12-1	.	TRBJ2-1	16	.	CARGLAGNPLYNEQFF	TGTGCCAGGGGACTAGCGGGAAATCCTTTATACAATGAGCAGTTCTTC
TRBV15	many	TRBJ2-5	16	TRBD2	CATSRPGTSGRETQYF	TGTGCCACCAGCAGACCCGGGACTAGCGGGAGAGAGACCCAGTACTTC
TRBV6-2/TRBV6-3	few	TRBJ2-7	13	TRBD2	CASRGTSDYEQYF	TGTGCCAGCAGGGGAACTAGCGACTACGAGCAGTACTTC
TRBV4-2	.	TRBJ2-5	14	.	CASSQALDPETQYF	TGTGCCAGCAGCCAAGCACTAGACCCGGAGACCCAGTACTTC
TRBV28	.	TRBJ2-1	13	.	CASSSFKPNEQFF	TGTGCCAGCAGTTCTTTCAAACCCAATGAGCAGTTCTTC
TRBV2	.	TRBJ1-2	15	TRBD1	CASSEGQGGDYGYTF	TGTGCCAGCAGTGAAGGACAGGGTGGAGACTATGGCTACACCTTC
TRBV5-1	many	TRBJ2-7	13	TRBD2	CASSGGLVREQYF	TGCGCCAGCAGCGGTGGACTAGTTAGAGAGCAGTACTTC
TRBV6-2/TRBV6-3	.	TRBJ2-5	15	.	CASSYFGGGGETQYF	TGTGCCAGCAGTTACTTCGGGGGAGGAGGGGAGACCCAGTACTTC
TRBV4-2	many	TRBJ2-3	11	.	CASSQADTQYF	TGTGCCAGCAGCCAAGCAGATACGCAGTATTTT
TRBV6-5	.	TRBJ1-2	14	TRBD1	CTSSPGQGYYGYTF	TGTACCAGCAGTCCTGGACAGGGGTACTATGGCTACACCTTC
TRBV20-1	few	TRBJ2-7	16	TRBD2	CSASTTLAGDTYEQYF	TGCAGTGCTAGTACGACTCTAGCGGGAGACACCTACGAGCAGTACTTC
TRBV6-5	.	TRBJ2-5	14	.	CASSYGNRRETQYF	TGTGCCAGCAGTTACGGAAACAGAAGAGAGACCCAGTACTTC
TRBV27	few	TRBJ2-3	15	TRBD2	CASKVLGLAGDTQYF	TGTGCCAGCAAAGTTCTAGGACTAGCGGGGGATACGCAGTATTTT
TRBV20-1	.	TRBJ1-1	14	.	CRRSAGIMNTEAFF	TGCAGGCGGTCGGCAGGGATAATGAACACTGAAGCTTTCTTT
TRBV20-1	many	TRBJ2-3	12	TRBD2	CSAQLAGSTQYF	TGCAGTGCGCAACTAGCGGGATCTACGCAGTATTTT
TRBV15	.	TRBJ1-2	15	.	CATSRDPRGGYGYTF	TGTGCCACCAGCAGAGATCCAAGGGGAGGCTATGGCTACACCTTC
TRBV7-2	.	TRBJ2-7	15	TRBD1	CASSLAGQGTREQYF	TGTGCCAGCAGCTTAGCGGGACAGGGGACTCGCGAGCAGTACTTC
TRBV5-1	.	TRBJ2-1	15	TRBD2	CASSTDLAGTNEQFF	TGCGCCAGCAGCACCGATTTAGCGGGTACCAATGAGCAGTTCTTC
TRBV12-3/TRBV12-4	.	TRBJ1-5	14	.	CASSLQGGEKPQHF	TGTGCCAGCAGTTTACAGGGCGGGGAGAAGCCCCAGCATTTT
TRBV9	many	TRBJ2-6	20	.	CASSPGLGKGVFSGANVLTF	TGTGCCAGCAGCCCGGGCCTTGGAAAGGGTGTATTCTCTGGGGCCAACGTCCTGACTTTC